These T cell receptor beta chains were read from a single sample in a study of human T cells and chemical hapten exposure. MiXCR, run by TCRdb on the RACE reads, gives a single entry per CDR3 protein. The data show 150,000 to 200,000 distinct CDR3 sequences, approximately 15% seen once. This specimen was whole blood, taken in connection with sensitization to the hapten diphenylcyclopropenone (DPC). These receptors all come from a woman aged 25-40 years with alopecia areata. Some clones in this sample may be carry-over from other donors' samples. Each CDR3 is given with its conserved first and last residue.

cdr3_length v_call cdr3_aa
12 TRBV6-5 CASWRQNYGYTF
16 TRBV2 CASSVTGMIKYNEQFF
14 TRBV20-1 CSAKMGQGNSPLHF
15 TRBV5-1 CASSLTSGRAYEQFF
16 TRBV3-1 CASSQYSGGSYNEQFF
16 TRBV5-1 CASSLAPGLAHNEQFF
16 TRBV5-1 CASSPNPDTSGNTIYF
13 TRBV27 CASRGGVNSPLHF
12 TRBV28 CASSFRANIQYF
20 TRBV24-1 CATSDPTTITGKFIADTQYF
14 TRBV5-1 CASSSPGALQTQYF
19 TRBV3-1 CASSLTGTSRISGANVLTF
17 TRBV3-1 CASSQTGGSGHYNEQFF
14 TRBV6-5 CASRISLGTGELFF
13 TRBV7-8 CASSLGSTDTQYF
16 TRBV20-1 CSATAPGLELTDTQYF
10 TRBV29-1 CSAGPSGEFF
13 TRBV29-1 CSVGLPNTGELFF
13 TRBV7-2 CASSSYLQETQYF
13 TRBV12-5 CASGLFSGRGYTF
14 TRBV12-3/TRBV12-4 CASSLGREVTEAFF
16 TRBV30 CAWSQPGLAPYNEQFF